Listed here is a single T cell receptor (beta chain). This specimen belongs to a study of blood T cell repertoires in COVID-19. Turning to the study itself: Samples taken during acute and convalescent COVID-19 were collected in the United States, Italy and Spain.

Germline CDR1 SQVTM, CDR2 ANQGSEA. This CDR3 is built from 14 residues. The V end lost 0 bases, the J end lost 4 bases, and 12 bases lay between the germline ends. Original handling: Amplification of reference gene primers provided the estimated nucleated cell counts. Repertoires were generated with immunoSEQ multiplex PCR, while TCRdb's copy carries only in-frame clones and drops some. V and J calls and clone size are copied from that table; D and trimming were computed from the DNA. The table includes some 150,000 clones, around 85% detected once. Sequenced input: peripheral blood. This TCR derives from a man aged 45-65 years with acute or convalescent COVID-19. The chain combines TRBV29-1 with TRBJ1-2, with D uncertain. The CDR3 DNA follows: TGCAGCGTTGAAGATCCTAACAGAAGCTATGGCTACACCTTC. Translating gives CSVEDPNRSYGYTF.